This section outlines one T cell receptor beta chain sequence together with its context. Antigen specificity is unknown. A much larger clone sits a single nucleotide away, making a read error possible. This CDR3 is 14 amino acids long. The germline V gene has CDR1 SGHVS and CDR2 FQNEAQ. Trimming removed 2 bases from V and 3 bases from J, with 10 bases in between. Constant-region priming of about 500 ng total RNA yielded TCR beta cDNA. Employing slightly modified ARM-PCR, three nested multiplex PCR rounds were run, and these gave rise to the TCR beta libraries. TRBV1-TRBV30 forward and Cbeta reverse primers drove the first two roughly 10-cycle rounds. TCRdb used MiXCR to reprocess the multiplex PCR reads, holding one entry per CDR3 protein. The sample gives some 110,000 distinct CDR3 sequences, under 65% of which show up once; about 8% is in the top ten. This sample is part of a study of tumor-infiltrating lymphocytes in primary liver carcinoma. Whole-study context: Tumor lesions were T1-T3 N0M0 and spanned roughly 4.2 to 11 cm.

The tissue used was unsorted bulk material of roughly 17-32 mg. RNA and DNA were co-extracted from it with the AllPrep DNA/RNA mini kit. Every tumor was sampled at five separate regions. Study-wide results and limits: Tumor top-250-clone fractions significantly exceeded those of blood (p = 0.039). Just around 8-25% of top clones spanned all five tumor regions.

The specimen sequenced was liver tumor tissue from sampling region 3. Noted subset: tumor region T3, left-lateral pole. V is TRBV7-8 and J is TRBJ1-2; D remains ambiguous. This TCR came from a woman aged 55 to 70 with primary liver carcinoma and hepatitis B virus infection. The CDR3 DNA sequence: TGTGCCAGCAGCTTAAGCCATGAGGACTATGGCTACACCTTC. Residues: CASSLSHEDYGYTF.